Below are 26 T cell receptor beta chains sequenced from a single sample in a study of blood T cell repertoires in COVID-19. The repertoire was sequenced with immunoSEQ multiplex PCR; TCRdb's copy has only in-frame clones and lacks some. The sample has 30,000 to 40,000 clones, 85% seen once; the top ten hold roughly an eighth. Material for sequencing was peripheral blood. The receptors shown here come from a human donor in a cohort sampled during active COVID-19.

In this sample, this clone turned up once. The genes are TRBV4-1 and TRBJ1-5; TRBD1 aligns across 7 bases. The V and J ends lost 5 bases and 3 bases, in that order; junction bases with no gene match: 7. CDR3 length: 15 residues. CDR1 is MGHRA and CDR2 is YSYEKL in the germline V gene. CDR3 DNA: TGCGCCAGCAGCAGGGGGGACAGCCTCAATCAGCCCCAGCATTTT. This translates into CASSRGDSLNQPQHF.

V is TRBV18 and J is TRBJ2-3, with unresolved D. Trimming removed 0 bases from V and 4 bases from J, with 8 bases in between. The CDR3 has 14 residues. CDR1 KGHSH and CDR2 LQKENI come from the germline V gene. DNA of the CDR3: TGTGCCAGCTCACCACCGGGCAGGTCAGATACGCAGTATTTT. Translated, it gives CASSPPGRSDTQYF.

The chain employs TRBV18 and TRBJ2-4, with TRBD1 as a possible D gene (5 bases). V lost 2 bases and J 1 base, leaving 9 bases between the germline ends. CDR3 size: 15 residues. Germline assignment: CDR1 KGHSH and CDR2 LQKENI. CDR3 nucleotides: TGTGCCAGCTCACCAAGTTCAGGGGCCAAAAACATTCAGTACTTC. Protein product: CASSPSSGAKNIQYF. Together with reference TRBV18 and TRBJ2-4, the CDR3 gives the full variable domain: NAGVMQNPRHLVRRRGQEARLRCSPMKGHSHVYWYRQLPEEGLKFMVYLQKENIIDESGMPKERFSAEFPKEGPSILRIQQVVRGDSAAYFCASSPSSGAKNIQYFGAGTRLSVL.

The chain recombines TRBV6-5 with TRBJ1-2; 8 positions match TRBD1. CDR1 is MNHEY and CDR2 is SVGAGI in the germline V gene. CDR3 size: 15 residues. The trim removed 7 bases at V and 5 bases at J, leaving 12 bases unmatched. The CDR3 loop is CASKPPGRGLYGYTF. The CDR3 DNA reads TGTGCCAGCAAACCTCCAGGCAGGGGGCTGTATGGCTACACCTTC.

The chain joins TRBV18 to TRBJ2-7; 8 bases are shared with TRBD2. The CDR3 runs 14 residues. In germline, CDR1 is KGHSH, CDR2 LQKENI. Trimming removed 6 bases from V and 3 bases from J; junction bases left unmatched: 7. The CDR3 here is CASSSGRGVYEQYF. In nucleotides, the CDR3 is TGTGCCAGCTCGTCCGGGCGGGGGGTCTACGAGCAGTACTTC.

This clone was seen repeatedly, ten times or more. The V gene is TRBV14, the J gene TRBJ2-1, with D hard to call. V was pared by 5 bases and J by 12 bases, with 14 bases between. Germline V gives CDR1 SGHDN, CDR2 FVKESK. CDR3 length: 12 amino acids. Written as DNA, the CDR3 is TGTGCCAGCAGCTCACTTTCCCTCGCGCAGTTCTTC. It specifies CASSSLSLAQFF.

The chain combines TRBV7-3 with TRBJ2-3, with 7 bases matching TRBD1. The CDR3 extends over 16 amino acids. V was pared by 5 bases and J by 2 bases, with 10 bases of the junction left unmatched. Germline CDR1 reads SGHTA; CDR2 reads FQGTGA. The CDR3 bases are TGTGCCAGCAGCACCGGACAGGCGTTTTTCACAGATACGCAGTATTTT. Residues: CASSTGQAFFTDTQYF.

This chain's CDR3 is CASSNQNTDTQYF. The CDR3 DNA sequence: TGTGCCAGCAGCAACCAGAACACAGATACGCAGTATTTT. The genes are TRBV11-1 and TRBJ2-3; D uncertain. The CDR3 has 13 residues. The V and J ends lost 5 bases and 2 bases respectively, with 8 bases between them. Germline V gene sequence: CDR1 SGHAT, CDR2 FQDESV (reference sequence). Full variable domain (remainder filled in from reference TRBV11-1 and TRBJ2-3): EAEVAQSPRYKITEKSQAVAFWCDPISGHATLYWYRQILGQGPELLVQFQDESVVDDSQLPKDRFSAERLKGVDSTLKIQPAELGDSAMYLCASSNQNTDTQYFGPGTRLTVL.

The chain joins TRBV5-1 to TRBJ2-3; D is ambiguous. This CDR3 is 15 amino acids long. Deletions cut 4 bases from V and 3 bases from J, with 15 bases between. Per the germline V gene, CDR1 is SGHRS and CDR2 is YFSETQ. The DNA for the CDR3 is TGCGCCAGCAGCCCCGGTCGATATCCTACAGATACGCAGTATTTT. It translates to CASSPGRYPTDTQYF. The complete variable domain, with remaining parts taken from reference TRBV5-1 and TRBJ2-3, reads KAGVTQTPRYLIKTRGQQVTLSCSPISGHRSVSWYQQTPGQGLQFLFEYFSETQRNKGNFPGRFSGRQFSNSRSEMNVSTLELGDSALYLCASSPGRYPTDTQYFGPGTRLTVL.

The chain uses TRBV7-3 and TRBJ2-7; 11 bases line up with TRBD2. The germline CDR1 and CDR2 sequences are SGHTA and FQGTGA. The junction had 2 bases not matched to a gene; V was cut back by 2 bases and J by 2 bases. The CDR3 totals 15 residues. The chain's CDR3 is CASSLGTSGTYEQYF. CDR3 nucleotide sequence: TGTGCCAGCAGCTTAGGGACTAGCGGAACCTACGAGCAGTACTTC.

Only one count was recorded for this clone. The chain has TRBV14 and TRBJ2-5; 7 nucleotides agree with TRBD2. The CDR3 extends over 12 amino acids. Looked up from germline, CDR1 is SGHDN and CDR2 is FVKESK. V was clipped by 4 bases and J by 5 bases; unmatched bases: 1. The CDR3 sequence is CASSPGGETQYF. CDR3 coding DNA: TGTGCCAGCAGCCCCGGGGGGGAGACCCAGTACTTC.

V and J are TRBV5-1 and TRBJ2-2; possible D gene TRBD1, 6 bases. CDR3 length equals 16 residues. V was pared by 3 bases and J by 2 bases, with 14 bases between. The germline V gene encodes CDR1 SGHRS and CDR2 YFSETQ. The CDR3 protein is CASSWAGTINTGELFF. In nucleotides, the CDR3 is TGCGCCAGCAGCTGGGCCGGGACAATTAACACCGGGGAGCTGTTTTTT.

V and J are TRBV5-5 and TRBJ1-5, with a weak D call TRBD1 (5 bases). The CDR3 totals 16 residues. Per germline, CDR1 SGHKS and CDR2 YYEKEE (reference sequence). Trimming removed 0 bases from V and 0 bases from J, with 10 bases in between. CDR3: CASSLAKGYSNQPQHF. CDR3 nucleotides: TGTGCCAGCAGCTTGGCAAAGGGGTATAGCAATCAGCCCCAGCATTTT.

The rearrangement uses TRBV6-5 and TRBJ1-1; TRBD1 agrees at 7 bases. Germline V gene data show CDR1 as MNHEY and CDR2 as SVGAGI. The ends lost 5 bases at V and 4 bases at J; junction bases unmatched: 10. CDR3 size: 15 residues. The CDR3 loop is CASSNRGTVITEAFF. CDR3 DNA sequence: TGTGCCAGCAGTAACCGGGGGACAGTGATCACTGAAGCTTTCTTT.

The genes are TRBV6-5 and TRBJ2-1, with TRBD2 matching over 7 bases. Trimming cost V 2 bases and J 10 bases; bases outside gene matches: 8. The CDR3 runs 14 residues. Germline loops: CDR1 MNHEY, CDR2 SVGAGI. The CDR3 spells CASSYVGGEGEQFF. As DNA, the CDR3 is TGTGCCAGCAGTTACGTTGGGGGGGAAGGGGAGCAGTTCTTC.

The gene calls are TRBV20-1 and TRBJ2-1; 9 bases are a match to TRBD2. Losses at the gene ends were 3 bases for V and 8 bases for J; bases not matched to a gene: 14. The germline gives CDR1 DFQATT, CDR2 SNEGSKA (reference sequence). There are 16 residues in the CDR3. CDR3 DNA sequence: TGCAGTGCTAGTAAAGCGCGGGAGGGATTTTCGTATGAGCAGTTCTTC. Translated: CSASKAREGFSYEQFF.

CDR3 sequence reads: CATGGGGEKLFF. The DNA for the CDR3 is TGTGCCACAGGGGGAGGAGGGGAAAAACTGTTTTTT. The rearrangement uses TRBV7-9 and TRBJ1-4; 7 bases agree with TRBD1. Germline CDR1 is SEHNR and CDR2 is FQNEAQ (reference sequence). There are 12 residues in the CDR3. Losses at the gene ends were 10 bases for V and 8 bases for J; bases not matched to a gene: 7.

CDR3 DNA: TGTGCCAGCAGCCCCCTTGACAGGGCCTCTGATGGCTACACCTTC. Its translation: CASSPLDRASDGYTF. The chain combines TRBV3-1 (or the pseudogene TRBV3-2) with TRBJ1-2; 7 bases match TRBD1. Germline loops: CDR1 LGHDT, CDR2 YNNKEL (reference sequence). The CDR3 totals 15 residues. V lost 4 bases and J lost 6; bases outside the gene matches: 11.

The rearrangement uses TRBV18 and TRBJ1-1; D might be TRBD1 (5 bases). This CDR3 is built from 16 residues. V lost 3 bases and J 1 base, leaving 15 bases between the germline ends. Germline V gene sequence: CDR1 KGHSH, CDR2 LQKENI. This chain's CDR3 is CASSPTLTQGNTEAFF. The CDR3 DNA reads TGTGCCAGCTCACCTACTCTCACTCAGGGGAACACTGAAGCTTTCTTT.

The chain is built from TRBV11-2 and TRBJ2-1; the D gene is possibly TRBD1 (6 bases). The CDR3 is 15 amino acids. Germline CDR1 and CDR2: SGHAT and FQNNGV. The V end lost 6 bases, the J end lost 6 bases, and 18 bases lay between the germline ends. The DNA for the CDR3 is TGTGCCAGCAGTCCAACGACAGGCGGATTCAATGAGCAGTTCTTC. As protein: CASSPTTGGFNEQFF. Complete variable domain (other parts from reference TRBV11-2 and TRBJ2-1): EAGVAQSPRYKIIEKRQSVAFWCNPISGHATLYWYQQILGQGPKLLIQFQNNGVVDDSQLPKDRFSAERLKGVDSTLKIQPAKLEDSAVYLCASSPTTGGFNEQFFGPGTRLTVL.

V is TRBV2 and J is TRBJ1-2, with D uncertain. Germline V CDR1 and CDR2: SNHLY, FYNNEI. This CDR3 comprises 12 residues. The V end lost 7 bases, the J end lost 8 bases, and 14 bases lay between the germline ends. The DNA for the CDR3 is TGTGCCAGCAAAACAGACGGCTTCGGCTACACCTTC. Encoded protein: CASKTDGFGYTF.

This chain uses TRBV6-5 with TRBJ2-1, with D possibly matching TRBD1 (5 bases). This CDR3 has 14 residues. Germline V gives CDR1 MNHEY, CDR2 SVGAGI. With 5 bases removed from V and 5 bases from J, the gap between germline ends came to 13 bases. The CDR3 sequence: CASSRSLGHNEQFF. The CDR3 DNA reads TGTGCCAGCAGTCGAAGTTTGGGGCACAATGAGCAGTTCTTC.

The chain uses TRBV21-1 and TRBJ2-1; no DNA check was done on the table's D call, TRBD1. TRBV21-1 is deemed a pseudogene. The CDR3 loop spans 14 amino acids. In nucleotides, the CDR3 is TGTGCCAGCACCTATCGGGACAATTACAATGAGCAGTTCTTC. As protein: CASTYRDNYNEQFF.

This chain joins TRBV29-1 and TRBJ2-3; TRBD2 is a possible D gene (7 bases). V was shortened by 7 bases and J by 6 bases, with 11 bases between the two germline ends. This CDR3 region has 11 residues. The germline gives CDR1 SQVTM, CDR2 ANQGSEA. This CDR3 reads CSGKGGDTQYF. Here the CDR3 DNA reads TGCAGCGGGAAGGGGGGGGATACGCAGTATTTT.

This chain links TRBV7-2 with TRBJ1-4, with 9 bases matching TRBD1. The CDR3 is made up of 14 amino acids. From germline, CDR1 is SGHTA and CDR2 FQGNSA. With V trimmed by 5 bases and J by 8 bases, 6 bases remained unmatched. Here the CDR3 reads CASSPQGAGEKLFF. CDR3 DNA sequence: TGTGCCAGCAGCCCACAGGGGGCTGGCGAAAAACTGTTTTTT.

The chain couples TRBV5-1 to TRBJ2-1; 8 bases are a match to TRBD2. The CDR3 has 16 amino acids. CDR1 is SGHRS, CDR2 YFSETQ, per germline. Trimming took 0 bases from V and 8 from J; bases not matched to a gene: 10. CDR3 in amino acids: CASSLASGGRIDEQFF. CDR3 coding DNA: TGCGCCAGCAGCTTGGCCTCGGGGGGGCGAATCGATGAGCAGTTCTTC.